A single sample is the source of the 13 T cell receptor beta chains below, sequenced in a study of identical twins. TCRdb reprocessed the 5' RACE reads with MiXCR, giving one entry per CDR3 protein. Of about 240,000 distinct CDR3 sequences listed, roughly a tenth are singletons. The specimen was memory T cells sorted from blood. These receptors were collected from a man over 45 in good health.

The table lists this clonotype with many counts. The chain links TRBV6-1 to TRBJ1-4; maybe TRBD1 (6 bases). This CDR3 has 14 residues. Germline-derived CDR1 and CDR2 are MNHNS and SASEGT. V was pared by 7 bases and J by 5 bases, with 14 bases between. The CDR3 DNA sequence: TGTGCCAGCAAAGGACGGGGGCCCAATGAAAAACTGTTTTTT. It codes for CASKGRGPNEKLFF.

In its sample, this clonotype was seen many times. The CDR3: CASSNLGLAGHEQFF. Here the CDR3 DNA reads TGTGCCAGCAGCAATTTGGGACTAGCGGGCCATGAGCAGTTCTTC. The chain uses TRBV27 and TRBJ2-1, with TRBD2 identical over 12 bases. The J segment lost 8 bases and the V segment lost 6 bases, leaving 8 bases of the junction unmatched. Germline V lookup: CDR1 MNHEY, CDR2 SMNVEV (reference sequence). This CDR3 region has 15 residues.

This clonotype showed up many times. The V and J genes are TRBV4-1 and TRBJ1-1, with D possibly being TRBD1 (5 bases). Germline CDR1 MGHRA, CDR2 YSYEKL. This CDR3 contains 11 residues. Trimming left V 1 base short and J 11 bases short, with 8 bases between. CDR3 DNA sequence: TGCGCCAGCAGCCAAGTGGGGCGCGCTTTCTTT. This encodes CASSQVGRAFF.

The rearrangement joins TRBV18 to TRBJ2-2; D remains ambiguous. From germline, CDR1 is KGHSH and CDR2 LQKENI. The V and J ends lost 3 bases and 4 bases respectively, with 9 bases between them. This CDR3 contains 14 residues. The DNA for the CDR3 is TGTGCCAGCTCACCCGTCCGAACCACCGGGGAGCTGTTTTTT. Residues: CASSPVRTTGELFF.

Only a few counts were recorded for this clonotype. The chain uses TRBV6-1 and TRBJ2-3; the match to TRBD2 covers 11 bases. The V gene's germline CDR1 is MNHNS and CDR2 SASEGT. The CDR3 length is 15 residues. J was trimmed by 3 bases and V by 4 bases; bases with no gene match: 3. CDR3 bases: TGTGCCAGCAGTGTTCGACTAGCGGGGACAGATACGCAGTATTTT. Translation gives CASSVRLAGTDTQYF.

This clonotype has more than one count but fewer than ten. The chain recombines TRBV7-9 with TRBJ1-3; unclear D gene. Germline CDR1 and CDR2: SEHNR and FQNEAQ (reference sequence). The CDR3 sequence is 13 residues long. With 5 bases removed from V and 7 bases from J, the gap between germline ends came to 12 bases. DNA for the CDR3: TGTGCCAGCAGCCACCCGGGGTACAACACCATATATTTT. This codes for CASSHPGYNTIYF.

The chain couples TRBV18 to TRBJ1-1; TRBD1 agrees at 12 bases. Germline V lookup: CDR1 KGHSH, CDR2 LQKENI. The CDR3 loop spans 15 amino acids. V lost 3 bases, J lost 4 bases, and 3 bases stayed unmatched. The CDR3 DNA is TGTGCCAGCTCACCCGGGACAGGGGGCTCCACTGAAGCTTTCTTT. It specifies CASSPGTGGSTEAFF.

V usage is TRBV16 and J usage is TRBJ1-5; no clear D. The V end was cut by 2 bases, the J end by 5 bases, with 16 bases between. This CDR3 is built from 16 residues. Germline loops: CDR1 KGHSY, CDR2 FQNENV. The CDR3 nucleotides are TGTGCCAGCAGCCAACCGCCCTTTCGGGCTGATCAGCCCCAGCATTTT. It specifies CASSQPPFRADQPQHF.

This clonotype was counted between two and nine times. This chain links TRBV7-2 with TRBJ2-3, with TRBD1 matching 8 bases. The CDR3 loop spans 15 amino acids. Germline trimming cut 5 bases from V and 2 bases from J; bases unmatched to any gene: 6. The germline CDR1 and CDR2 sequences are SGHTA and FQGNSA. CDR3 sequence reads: CASSVGQGPTDTQYF. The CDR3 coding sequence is TGTGCCAGCAGCGTAGGACAGGGCCCCACAGATACGCAGTATTTT. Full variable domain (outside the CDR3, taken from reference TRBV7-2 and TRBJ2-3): GAGVSQSPSNKVTEKGKDVELRCDPISGHTALYWYRQSLGQGLEFLIYFQGNSAPDKSGLPSDRFSAERTGGSVSTLTIQRTQQEDSAVYLCASSVGQGPTDTQYFGPGTRLTVL.

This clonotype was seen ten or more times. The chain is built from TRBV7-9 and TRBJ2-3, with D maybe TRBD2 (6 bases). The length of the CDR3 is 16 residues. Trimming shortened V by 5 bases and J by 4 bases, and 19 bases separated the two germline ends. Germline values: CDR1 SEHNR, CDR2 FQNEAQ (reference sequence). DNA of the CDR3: TGTGCCAGCAGCCTCTGGCGGGGCATGGGGGCAGATACGCAGTATTTT. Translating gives CASSLWRGMGADTQYF. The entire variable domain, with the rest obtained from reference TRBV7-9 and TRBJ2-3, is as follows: DTGVSQNPRHKITKRGQNVTFRCDPISEHNRLYWYRQTLGQGPEFLTYFQNEAQLEKSRLLSDRFSAERPKGSFSTLEIQRTEQGDSAMYLCASSLWRGMGADTQYFGPGTRLTVL.

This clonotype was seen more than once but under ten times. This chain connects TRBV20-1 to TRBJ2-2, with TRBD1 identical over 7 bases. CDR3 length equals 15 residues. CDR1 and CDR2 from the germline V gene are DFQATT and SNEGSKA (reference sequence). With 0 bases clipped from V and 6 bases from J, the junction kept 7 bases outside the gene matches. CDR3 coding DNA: TGCAGTGCTAGAGAGGCAGGGGGTCGAGCCGGGGAGCTGTTTTTT. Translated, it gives CSAREAGGRAGELFF.

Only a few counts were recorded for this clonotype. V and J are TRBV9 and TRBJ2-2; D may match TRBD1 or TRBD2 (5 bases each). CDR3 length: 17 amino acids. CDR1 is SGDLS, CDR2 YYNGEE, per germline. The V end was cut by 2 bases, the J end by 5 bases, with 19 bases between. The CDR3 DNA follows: TGTGCCAGCAGCGTGGGGCAGAGCTTAACGGGGACCGGGGAGCTGTTTTTT. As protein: CASSVGQSLTGTGELFF.

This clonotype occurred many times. In nucleotides, the CDR3 is TGTGCCAGCAGCCGAAGCGGGGGGCCCTACAATGAGCAGTTCTTC. Its translation is CASSRSGGPYNEQFF. The genes are TRBV6-2 or TRBV6-3 and TRBJ2-1; 9 bases align to TRBD2. The ends lost 6 bases at V and 2 bases at J; junction bases unmatched: 5. The CDR3 runs to 15 residues. Germline CDR1 is MNHEY and CDR2 is SVGEGT.